A selection of T cell receptor beta chains follows, all from one sample in a study of T cell changes during pregnancy in multiple sclerosis. Sequencing used immunoSEQ multiplex PCR; TCRdb keeps in-frame clones, though not all of them. The profile covers roughly 110,000 clones, with 85% to 95% appearing a single time and less than 2% taken by the ten largest. The sequences come from peripheral blood, collected after pregnancy. Every receptor here comes from a female donor with multiple sclerosis, enrolled in a pregnancy study. Each CDR3 is given with its conserved first and last residue. Each record gives: CDR3 DNA, CDR3 protein, V gene, J gene, D gene. D genes are given only for firm matches.

CDR3 DNA: TGTGCCTGGAGTACTTCGATACGACTGATCTCTGGAAACACCATATATTTT
CDR3 protein: CAWSTSIRLISGNTIYF
V gene: TRBV30
J gene: TRBJ1-3
D gene: NA

CDR3 DNA: TGCAGCGTTGAACAGGGGGCGGGCAATGAGCAGTTCTTC
CDR3 protein: CSVEQGAGNEQFF
V gene: TRBV29-1
J gene: TRBJ2-1
D gene: TRBD1

CDR3 DNA: TGTGCCAGCAGCAGCGGGCCTTCAGCTTTCTTT
CDR3 protein: CASSSGPSAFF
V gene: TRBV6-5
J gene: TRBJ1-1
D gene: NA

CDR3 DNA: TGTGCCTGGAGTCCCCGGGCCGGGGAGCTGTTTTTT
CDR3 protein: CAWSPRAGELFF
V gene: TRBV30
J gene: TRBJ2-2
D gene: NA

CDR3 DNA: TGTGCCAGCAGGTTGACCCGGGGGTTCAATCAGCCCCAGCATTTT
CDR3 protein: CASRLTRGFNQPQHF
V gene: TRBV28
J gene: TRBJ1-5
D gene: NA

CDR3 DNA: TGTGCTAGTGGTTTGTTAGCGGGGGAGGACAATGAGCAGTTCTTC
CDR3 protein: CASGLLAGEDNEQFF
V gene: TRBV12-5
J gene: TRBJ2-1
D gene: TRBD2

CDR3 DNA: TGTGCCAGCAGCGGTAGACAGGGCGGGGGGACCAATGAGCAGTTCTTC
CDR3 protein: CASSGRQGGGTNEQFF
V gene: TRBV7-2
J gene: TRBJ2-1
D gene: NA

CDR3 DNA: TGTGCCTGGAGTAGGAGCTCTGGAAACACCATATATTTT
CDR3 protein: CAWSRSSGNTIYF
V gene: TRBV30
J gene: TRBJ1-3
D gene: NA

CDR3 DNA: TGTGCCAGCAGGCCCTTTGGGGACAGAGCCTACGAGCAGTACTTC
CDR3 protein: CASRPFGDRAYEQYF
V gene: TRBV7-9
J gene: TRBJ2-7
D gene: TRBD1

CDR3 DNA: TGCGCCAGCAGCTTCCTAGCGGAATACGAGCAGTACTTC
CDR3 protein: CASSFLAEYEQYF
V gene: TRBV5-1
J gene: TRBJ2-7
D gene: TRBD2

CDR3 DNA: TGTGCCAGCAGCTTACAAAGGACTAGCCCGGACCCCTACGAGCAGTACTTC
CDR3 protein: CASSLQRTSPDPYEQYF
V gene: TRBV5-8
J gene: TRBJ2-7
D gene: TRBD2

CDR3 DNA: TGTGCCAGCAGCTTAACTGGGGCTAGCGGGAGCGCAGATACGCAGTATTTT
CDR3 protein: CASSLTGASGSADTQYF
V gene: TRBV7-3
J gene: TRBJ2-3
D gene: TRBD2

CDR3 DNA: TGTGCCAGCAGTCTAGGGGGTCTGGGCGAGCAGTACTTC
CDR3 protein: CASSLGGLGEQYF
V gene: TRBV6-5
J gene: TRBJ2-7
D gene: NA

CDR3 DNA: TGTGCCAGCAGTGCCTCCGGGACAGGGATCTACAATGAGCAGTTCTTC
CDR3 protein: CASSASGTGIYNEQFF
V gene: TRBV6-1
J gene: TRBJ2-1
D gene: TRBD1

CDR3 DNA: TGTGCCACCTCACGGAGCGGGGGGGCCAATGAGCAGTTCTTC
CDR3 protein: CATSRSGGANEQFF
V gene: TRBV6-6
J gene: TRBJ2-1
D gene: TRBD2

CDR3 DNA: TGTGCCAGCAGTTACATCCAGGGTCGGTACGAGCAGTACTTC
CDR3 protein: CASSYIQGRYEQYF
V gene: TRBV6-5
J gene: TRBJ2-7
D gene: NA

CDR3 DNA: TGTGCCAGCAGCGTGACCGGGACTAGCGCGTACGAGCAGTACTTC
CDR3 protein: CASSVTGTSAYEQYF
V gene: TRBV9
J gene: TRBJ2-7
D gene: TRBD2

CDR3 DNA: TGTGCCAGCCGCAGAGCGGAGGGGACAGATACGCAGTATTTT
CDR3 protein: CASRRAEGTDTQYF
V gene: TRBV10-3
J gene: TRBJ2-3
D gene: NA

CDR3 DNA: TGTGCCAGCAGTTTGGGAGGGGGAGATCAGCCCCAGCATTTT
CDR3 protein: CASSLGGGDQPQHF
V gene: TRBV5-6
J gene: TRBJ1-5
D gene: NA

CDR3 DNA: TGTGCCAGCAGACCCACGGGAACCTATGAAGCTTTCTTT
CDR3 protein: CASRPTGTYEAFF
V gene: TRBV2
J gene: TRBJ1-1
D gene: NA

CDR3 DNA: TGTGCCAGCAGCTTAGTGAGGGACAGAAATGAGCAGTTCTTC
CDR3 protein: CASSLVRDRNEQFF
V gene: TRBV7-2
J gene: TRBJ2-1
D gene: TRBD1

CDR3 DNA: TGTGCCAGCAGTGATGGGGGACACCCCTCCTACGAGCAGTACTTC
CDR3 protein: CASSDGGHPSYEQYF
V gene: TRBV6-1
J gene: TRBJ2-7
D gene: NA